The 8 T cell receptor beta chains presented below share a single source sample, sequenced in a study of T cell responses to AZD1222 COVID-19 vaccine. The method was immunoSEQ multiplex PCR; TCRdb's version includes in-frame clones alone and lacks a portion of them. Of under 90,000 clones listed, under 90% are singletons. The specimen comprised peripheral blood, sampled 28 days after the second AZD1222 dose. The source of these receptors is an adult who received the AZD1222 COVID-19 vaccine.

The chain couples TRBV11-2 to TRBJ2-7, with D unresolved. The V and J ends lost 2 bases and 2 bases respectively, with 7 bases between them. The CDR3 has 13 residues. Germline lookup yields CDR1 SGHAT and CDR2 FQNNGV. As DNA, the CDR3 is TGTGCCAGCAGCTTATTACACACCTACGAGCAGTACTTC. Protein sequence: CASSLLHTYEQYF.

V is TRBV5-1 and J is TRBJ2-6; 10 bases are a match to TRBD2. The length of the CDR3 is 18 residues. V lost 0 bases and J lost 0; bases outside the gene matches: 3. Germline V gives CDR1 SGHRS, CDR2 YFSETQ. The CDR3 nucleotides read TGCGCCAGCAGCTTGGTACTAGCGGGACGCTCTGGGGCCAACGTCCTGACTTTC. Protein product: CASSLVLAGRSGANVLTF. The full variable domain, its missing parts supplied by reference TRBV5-1 and TRBJ2-6, is KAGVTQTPRYLIKTRGQQVTLSCSPISGHRSVSWYQQTPGQGLQFLFEYFSETQRNKGNFPGRFSGRQFSNSRSEMNVSTLELGDSALYLCASSLVLAGRSGANVLTFGAGSRLTVL.

The V and J genes are TRBV29-1 and TRBJ2-7; TRBD2 agrees at 9 bases. This CDR3 spans 13 amino acids. Germline V gene sequence: CDR1 SQVTM, CDR2 ANQGSEA. V was clipped by 5 bases and J by 6 bases; unmatched bases: 8. The CDR3 DNA reads TGCAGCGTTCGCGGTAGCGGGAGTGCCGAGCAGTACTTC. It codes for CSVRGSGSAEQYF.

V gene TRBV11-2 combines with J gene TRBJ1-1, with unresolved D. The V end lost 0 bases, the J end lost 5 bases, and 10 bases lay between the germline ends. The germline V gene has CDR1 SGHAT and CDR2 FQNNGV. CDR3 size: 14 residues. The CDR3 bases are TGTGCCAGCAGCTTAGATAGGCGGGGAACTGAAGCTTTCTTT. It is translated as CASSLDRRGTEAFF.

This chain links TRBV19 with TRBJ2-3, with D perhaps being TRBD1 or TRBD2 (6 bases each). Germline CDR1 reads LNHDA; CDR2 reads SQIVND (reference sequence). The CDR3 has 18 residues. V was cut by 7 bases and J by 2 bases, with 25 bases left in between. The CDR3 nucleotides are TGTGCCAGTACACCTGGGGGGCGTGGCAGGCCACCCACAGATACGCAGTATTTT. Translating it yields CASTPGGRGRPPTDTQYF. Full variable domain (missing parts from reference TRBV19 and TRBJ2-3): DGGITQSPKYLFRKEGQNVTLSCEQNLNHDAMYWYRQDPGQGLRLIYYSQIVNDFQKGDIAEGYSVSREKKESFPLTVTSAQKNPTAFYLCASTPGGRGRPPTDTQYFGPGTRLTVL.

The J gene is TRBJ1-4, the V gene TRBV5-1, with 7 bases lining up with TRBD1. Germline V gene sequence: CDR1 SGHRS, CDR2 YFSETQ. The CDR3 covers 15 residues. V gave up 1 base and J gave up 3 bases; unmatched junction bases: 3. Here the CDR3 reads CASSLNQGANEKLFF. In nucleotides, the CDR3 is TGCGCCAGCAGCTTGAACCAGGGGGCTAATGAAAAACTGTTTTTT.

This rearrangement joins TRBV27 to TRBJ1-3, with D possibly TRBD1 on 5 matching bases. In germline, CDR1 is MNHEY, CDR2 SMNVEV (reference sequence). V lost 3 bases, J lost 0 bases, and 21 bases lay in between. The CDR3 runs to 19 residues. The CDR3 is CASSFKGPTEVYSGNTIYF. CDR3 DNA: TGTGCCAGCAGTTTTAAGGGGCCTACGGAGGTATACTCTGGAAACACCATATATTTT.

This chain joins TRBV6-6 and TRBJ2-2, with TRBD2 matching 13 bases. This CDR3 contains 16 residues. The germline V gene has CDR1 MNHNY and CDR2 SVGAGI (reference sequence). V lost 5 bases and J lost 4; bases outside the gene matches: 4. The CDR3 reads CASSGTSGISTGELFF. The CDR3 coding sequence is TGTGCCAGCAGTGGGACTAGCGGGATCTCCACCGGGGAGCTGTTTTTT.